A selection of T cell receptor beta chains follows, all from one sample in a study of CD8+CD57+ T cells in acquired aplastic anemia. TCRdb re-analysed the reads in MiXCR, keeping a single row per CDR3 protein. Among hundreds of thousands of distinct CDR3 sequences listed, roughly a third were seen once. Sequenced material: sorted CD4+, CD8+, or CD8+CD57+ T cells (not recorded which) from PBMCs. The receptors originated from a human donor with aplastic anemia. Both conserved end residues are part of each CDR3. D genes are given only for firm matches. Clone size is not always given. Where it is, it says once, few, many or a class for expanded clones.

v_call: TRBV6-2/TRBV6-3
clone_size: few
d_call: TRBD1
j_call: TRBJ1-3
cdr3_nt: TGTGCCAGCAGCAAGACAGGGGCTGGAAACACCATATATTTT
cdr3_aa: CASSKTGAGNTIYF

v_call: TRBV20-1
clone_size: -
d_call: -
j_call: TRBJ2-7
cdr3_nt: TGCAGTGCTAACTCGAGGGGCTACGAGCAGTACTTC
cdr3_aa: CSANSRGYEQYF

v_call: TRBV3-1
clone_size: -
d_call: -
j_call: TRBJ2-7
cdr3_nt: TGTGCCAGCAGCCAAAGGGGACCCTACGAGCAGTACTTC
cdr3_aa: CASSQRGPYEQYF

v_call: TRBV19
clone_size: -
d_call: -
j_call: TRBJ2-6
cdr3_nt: TGTGCCAGTAGTCTCCTAACCTCTGGGGCCAACGTCCTGACTTTC
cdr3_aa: CASSLLTSGANVLTF

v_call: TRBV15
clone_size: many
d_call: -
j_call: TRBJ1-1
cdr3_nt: TGTGCCACCAGCAGAGATTACGGGGAAAACACTGAAGCTTTCTTT
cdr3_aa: CATSRDYGENTEAFF

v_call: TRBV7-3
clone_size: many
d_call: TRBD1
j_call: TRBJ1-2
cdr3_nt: TGTGCCAGCAGCCCGGGACAGCTCTATGGCTACACCTTC
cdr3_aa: CASSPGQLYGYTF

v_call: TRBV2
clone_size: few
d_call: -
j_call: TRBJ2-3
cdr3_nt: TGTGCCAGCAGGCGGGACCATCGGAATGAGCAGTATTTT
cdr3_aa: CASRRDHRNEQYF

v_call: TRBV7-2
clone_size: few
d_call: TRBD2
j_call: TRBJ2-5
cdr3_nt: TGTGCCGGCAGCCCTACTAGCGGGAGTGTGGAGACCCAGTACTTC
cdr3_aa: CAGSPTSGSVETQYF

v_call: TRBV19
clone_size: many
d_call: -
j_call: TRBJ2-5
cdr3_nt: TGTGCCAGTAGTATAGCCCGGCAGGTAGGGGAGACCCAGTACTTC
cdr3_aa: CASSIARQVGETQYF

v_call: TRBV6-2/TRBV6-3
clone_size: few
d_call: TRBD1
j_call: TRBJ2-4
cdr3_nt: TGTGCCAGCAGTTCCTTCGGGACAGGGGTCGGAAACATTCAGTACTTC
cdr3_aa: CASSSFGTGVGNIQYF

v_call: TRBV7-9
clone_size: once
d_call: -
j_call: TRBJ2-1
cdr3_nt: TGTGCCAGCAGCGCCGGGACGGAGAATGAGCAGTTCTTC
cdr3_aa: CASSAGTENEQFF

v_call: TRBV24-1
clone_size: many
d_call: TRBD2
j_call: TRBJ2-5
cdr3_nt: TGTGCCTCTCAGGGACTAGCGGAAGAGACCCAGTACTTC
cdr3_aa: CASQGLAEETQYF

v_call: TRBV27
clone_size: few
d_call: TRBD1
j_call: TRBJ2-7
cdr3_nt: TGTGCCAGCCGTCAGACAGGGAGCTACGAGCAGTACTTC
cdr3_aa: CASRQTGSYEQYF

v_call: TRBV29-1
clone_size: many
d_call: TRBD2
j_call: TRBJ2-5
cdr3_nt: TGCAGCTTCGGGACTAGCGGCCAAGAGACCCAGTACTTC
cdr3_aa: CSFGTSGQETQYF

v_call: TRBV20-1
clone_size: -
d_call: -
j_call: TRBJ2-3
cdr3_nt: TGCAGTGCTAGAGATGACAGGGCGGGAACAGATACGCAGTATTTT
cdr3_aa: CSARDDRAGTDTQYF